This T cell receptor beta chain was sequenced for a study of response to subunit inactivated influenza vaccine. Overall study results and limits: After each seasonal influenza vaccination, few new T cells are recruited, the authors suggested.

Note on this clonotype: As yet, its antigen is unknown.

V dropped 5 bases and J dropped 3 bases, with 14 bases sitting between them. Germline V gene lookup returns CDR1 DFQATT and CDR2 SNEGSKA (reference sequence). The CDR3 covers 14 residues. TCRdb fed the RT-PCR reads into MiXCR, producing one record per CDR3 protein. The table lists over 750,000 distinct CDR3 sequences, 21% of them singletons. Here the sequenced sample was PBMCs from blood, taken less than 6 days after vaccination. This clonotype was sampled from a man between 45 and 60 years old who received an inactivated influenza vaccine. V is TRBV20-1 and J is TRBJ1-5; TRBD1 might be the D (6 bases). The CDR3 reads CSALGTGNNQPQHF. DNA of the CDR3: TGCAGTGCTCTCGGCACAGGGAACAATCAGCCCCAGCATTTT.